The 6 T cell receptor beta chains reported below all come from one sample, sequenced in a study of blood T cell repertoires in COVID-19. Using immunoSEQ multiplex PCR, the repertoire was profiled, and TCRdb retains in-frame clones only, with some absent. The sample has some 70,000 clones, 70% to 90% seen once. Sequences were obtained from peripheral blood. These receptors came from a woman in her 70s with acute or convalescent COVID-19.

The rearrangement links TRBV5-1 to TRBJ2-1; 13 bases match TRBD2. The CDR3 is 16 amino acids. Germline CDR1 and CDR2: SGHRS and YFSETQ. V shed 4 bases and J 9 bases; nucleotides not matched to a gene: 10. The CDR3, as DNA: TGCGCCAGCAGCCTACCCGGGACTAGCGGGATGGGTGAGCAGTTCTTC. Translating gives CASSLPGTSGMGEQFF.

This chain connects TRBV28 to TRBJ2-1; D is unclear. The CDR3 contains 12 residues. Germline V gene lookup returns CDR1 MDHEN and CDR2 SYDVKM. Trimming took off 7 bases at V and 6 bases at J, with 10 bases between the two ends. The DNA for the CDR3 is TGTGCCAGCATTGGGCTTCCCAATGAGCAGTTCTTC. It translates to CASIGLPNEQFF.

CDR3 loop: CAWGQGFGTTNEKLFF. The CDR3 DNA is TGTGCCTGGGGCCAGGGCTTTGGAACAACTAATGAAAAACTGTTTTTT. The chain carries TRBV30 and TRBJ1-4; possible D gene TRBD1, 5 bases. Germline CDR1 and CDR2: GTSNPN and SVGIG (reference sequence). The CDR3 has 16 residues. Trimming pared 5 bases from V and 0 bases from J, leaving 16 bases between.

The J gene is TRBJ2-7, the V gene TRBV27, with 15 nucleotides matching TRBD2. With 4 bases clipped from V and 7 bases from J, the junction kept 5 bases outside the gene matches. Germline assignment: CDR1 MNHEY and CDR2 SMNVEV (reference sequence). The CDR3 sequence is 15 residues long. This chain's CDR3 is CASSSGLAGGGEQYF. The CDR3 DNA follows: TGTGCCAGCAGTTCGGGACTAGCGGGAGGTGGGGAGCAGTACTTC.

The chain is built from TRBV28 and TRBJ2-7, with TRBD1 matching 8 bases. J lost 3 bases, V lost 5 bases, and 9 bases had no gene match. The CDR3 runs 15 residues. Germline V gives CDR1 MDHEN, CDR2 SYDVKM. Here the CDR3 DNA reads TGTGCCAGCAGTCCCAGGACAGGGCCAGGCTACGAGCAGTACTTC. It codes for CASSPRTGPGYEQYF. The variable domain in full, with the rest retrieved from reference TRBV28 and TRBJ2-7, is DVKVTQSSRYLVKRTGEKVFLECVQDMDHENMFWYRQDPGLGLRLIYFSYDVKMKEKGDIPEGYSVSREKKERFSLILESASTNQTSMYLCASSPRTGPGYEQYFGPGTRLTVT.

The chain has TRBV6-5 and TRBJ2-2; weak D call: TRBD1 (5 bases). CDR1 is MNHEY and CDR2 is SVGAGI in the germline V gene. This CDR3 has 14 residues. V lost 2 bases to trimming and J lost 5 bases, with 9 bases between them. CDR3 DNA sequence: TGTGCCAGCAGTTACCTTGACAGTACCGGGGAGCTGTTTTTT. Translating it yields CASSYLDSTGELFF.